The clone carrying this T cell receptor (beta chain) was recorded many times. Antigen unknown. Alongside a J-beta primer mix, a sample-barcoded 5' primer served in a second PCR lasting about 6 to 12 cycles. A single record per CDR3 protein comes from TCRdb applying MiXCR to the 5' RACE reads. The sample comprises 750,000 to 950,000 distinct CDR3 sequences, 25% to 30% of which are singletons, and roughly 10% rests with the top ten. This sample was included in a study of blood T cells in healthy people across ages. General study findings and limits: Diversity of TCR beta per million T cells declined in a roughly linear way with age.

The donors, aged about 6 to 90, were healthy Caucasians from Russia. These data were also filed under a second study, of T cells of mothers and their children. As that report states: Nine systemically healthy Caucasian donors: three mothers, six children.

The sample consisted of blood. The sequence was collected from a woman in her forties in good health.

CDR3 nucleotide sequence: TGTGCCACCAGCAGCCGTGGGGCACTAGCGGGGTACGAGCAGTACTTC. It specifies CATSSRGALAGYEQYF. The V call is TRBV15, the J call TRBJ2-7, with 10 bases fitting TRBD2. Germline CDR1 is LNHNV and CDR2 is YYDKDF (reference sequence). V dropped 3 bases and J dropped 4; count of bases not matched to a gene: 9. The CDR3 is 16 amino acids.